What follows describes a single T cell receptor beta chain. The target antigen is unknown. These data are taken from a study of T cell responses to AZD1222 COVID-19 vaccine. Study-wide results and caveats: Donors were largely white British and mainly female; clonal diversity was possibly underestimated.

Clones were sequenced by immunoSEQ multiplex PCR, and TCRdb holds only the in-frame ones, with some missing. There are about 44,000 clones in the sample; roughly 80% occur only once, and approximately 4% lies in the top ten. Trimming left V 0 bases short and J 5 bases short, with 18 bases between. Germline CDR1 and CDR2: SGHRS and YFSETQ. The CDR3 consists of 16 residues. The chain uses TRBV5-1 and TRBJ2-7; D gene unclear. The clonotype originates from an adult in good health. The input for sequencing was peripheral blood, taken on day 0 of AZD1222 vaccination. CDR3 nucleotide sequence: TGCGCCAGCAGCTTGGGACTCAGAGGCTTGGGCGACGAGCAGTACTTC. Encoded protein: CASSLGLRGLGDEQYF.